The 18 T cell receptor beta chains below come from one sample, sequenced in a study of blood T cell repertoires in COVID-19. TCRdb keeps only in-frame clones here, not all; method: immunoSEQ multiplex PCR. The repertoire holds about 53,000 clones, with 80% to 90% as singletons. Sequenced: peripheral blood. All receptors come from a woman in her fifties or sixties with acute or convalescent COVID-19.

The rearrangement joins TRBV28 to TRBJ2-3, with a possible D match to TRBD1 (6 bases). Trimming stripped 7 bases from V and 4 bases from J, with 21 bases between. Germline values: CDR1 MDHEN, CDR2 SYDVKM. This CDR3 has 16 amino acids. The CDR3 nucleotides are TGTGCCAGCATGGGGCATGGGGGCAGGAAGCCAGATACGCAGTATTTT. This translates into CASMGHGGRKPDTQYF.

The rearrangement links TRBV4-1 to TRBJ1-1; 8 bases are a match to TRBD1. The CDR3 sequence is 16 residues long. V trimming: 3 bases; J trimming: 2 bases; junction bases outside the gene matches: 8. Looked up from germline, CDR1 is MGHRA and CDR2 is YSYEKL. The CDR3 reads CASSQPLTGVNTEAFF. The DNA of the CDR3 is TGCGCCAGCAGCCAGCCCTTGACAGGGGTAAACACTGAAGCTTTCTTT.

Note on this clone: Other DNA sequences of this sample code for an identical CDR3. CDR3 loop: CASSRLAGVYEQYF. For the CDR3, the DNA is TGTGCCAGCAGCAGACTAGCGGGGGTCTACGAGCAGTACTTC. The chain combines TRBV3-1 (or the pseudogene TRBV3-2) with TRBJ2-7; TRBD2 aligns across 12 bases. This CDR3 is 14 amino acids long. The trim removed 5 bases at V and 3 bases at J, leaving 2 bases unmatched. Per germline, CDR1 LGHDT and CDR2 YNNKEL (reference sequence).

The rearrangement uses TRBV6-5 and TRBJ2-4; the D is unclear. The V end lost 6 bases, the J end lost 3 bases, and 12 bases lay between the germline ends. CDR3 length equals 14 residues. Germline V gives CDR1 MNHEY, CDR2 SVGAGI. In nucleotides, the CDR3 is TGTGCCAGCAGCCCCGAACGGGTCAAAAACATTCAGTACTTC. This sequence encodes CASSPERVKNIQYF.

V usage is TRBV7-8 and J usage is TRBJ2-7; 11 bases align to TRBD2. CDR1 and CDR2 (germline): SGHVS, FQNEAQ. With 0 bases clipped from V and 0 bases from J, the junction kept 1 base outside the gene matches. The CDR3 consists of 16 residues. This chain's CDR3 is CASSLATSGTSYEQYF. The CDR3 region has the DNA TGTGCCAGCAGCTTAGCGACTAGCGGGACCTCCTACGAGCAGTACTTC.

V gene TRBV19 combines with J gene TRBJ2-2; 10 bases are shared with TRBD1. Per germline, CDR1 LNHDA and CDR2 SQIVND (reference sequence). With V trimmed by 3 bases and J by 4 bases, 11 bases remained unmatched. This CDR3 region has 18 residues. For the CDR3, the DNA is TGTGCCAGTAGTATCCCCCAACCGGGACAGGGGACCACCGGGGAGCTGTTTTTT. Its protein product is CASSIPQPGQGTTGELFF. The entire variable domain, with the rest obtained from reference TRBV19 and TRBJ2-2, is as follows: DGGITQSPKYLFRKEGQNVTLSCEQNLNHDAMYWYRQDPGQGLRLIYYSQIVNDFQKGDIAEGYSVSREKKESFPLTVTSAQKNPTAFYLCASSIPQPGQGTTGELFFGEGSRLTVL.

This chain links TRBV6-1 with TRBJ1-6; D unclear. V lost 1 base and J lost 0, with 10 bases in between. This CDR3 is built from 17 residues. The V gene's germline CDR1 is MNHNS and CDR2 SASEGT. CDR3 sequence reads: CASSEVGGSSYNSPLHF. DNA for the CDR3: TGTGCCAGCAGTGAAGTAGGAGGGAGCTCCTATAATTCACCCCTCCACTTT.

The chain is built from TRBV6-5 and TRBJ2-5; D is possibly TRBD1 (6 bases). Trimming removed 6 bases from V and 0 bases from J, with 11 bases in between. There are 14 residues in the CDR3. Germline V lookup: CDR1 MNHEY, CDR2 SVGAGI. DNA for the CDR3: TGTGCCAGCAGCAAGGACAGCCACCAAGAGACCCAGTACTTC. Its translation is CASSKDSHQETQYF.

This sequence joins TRBV9 and TRBJ2-6; D possibly corresponds to TRBD1 (5 bases). V gave up 2 bases and J gave up 0 bases, with 18 bases separating them. The CDR3 runs 19 residues. Germline CDR1 and CDR2: SGDLS and YYNGEE. CDR3 nucleotides: TGTGCCAGCAGCGTGTCCAGGGAAGAGGTCAGCTCTGGGGCCAACGTCCTGACTTTC. The encoded protein is CASSVSREEVSSGANVLTF.

The chain combines TRBV2 with TRBJ2-7, with 7 bases matching TRBD2. The ends lost 3 bases at V and 4 bases at J; junction bases unmatched: 9. Germline loops: CDR1 SNHLY, CDR2 FYNNEI. The CDR3 runs to 15 residues. The CDR3 loop is CASSDRSGGGYEQYF. CDR3 in DNA: TGTGCCAGCAGTGATCGCTCGGGGGGTGGGTACGAGCAGTACTTC.

This clone was recorded a few times. This chain uses TRBV7-3 with TRBJ2-3, with TRBD2 matching 7 bases. The length of the CDR3 is 16 residues. Trimming at V came to 4 bases and at J to 2 bases, leaving 9 bases not matched to a gene. The germline V gene has CDR1 SGHTA and CDR2 FQGTGA. DNA of the CDR3: TGTGCCAGCAGCTCACAACAAGGACTAGTCACAGATACGCAGTATTTT. Amino acids: CASSSQQGLVTDTQYF. Based on the CDR3 plus reference TRBV7-3 and TRBJ2-3, the full variable domain is GAGVSQTPSNKVTEKGKYVELRCDPISGHTALYWYRQSLGQGPEFLIYFQGTGAADDSGLPNDRFFAVRPEGSVSTLKIQRTERGDSAVYLCASSSQQGLVTDTQYFGPGTRLTVL.

The DNA of the CDR3 is TGTGCCACCTCACAGGGGAGCAATCAGCCCCAGCATTTT. Its protein is CATSQGSNQPQHF. The chain recombines TRBV24-1 with TRBJ1-5; 7 bases align to TRBD1. The CDR3 runs to 13 residues. After removal of 9 bases from V and 1 base from J, the junction contained 2 bases not matched to a gene. Looked up from germline, CDR1 is KGHDR and CDR2 is SFDVKD.

The chain combines TRBV5-8 with TRBJ1-5; 11 positions match TRBD1. The CDR3 sequence is 16 residues long. Germline V CDR1 and CDR2: SGHTS, YDEGEE. V lost 1 base and J lost 9; bases outside the gene matches: 9. Here the CDR3 DNA reads TGTGCCAGCAGCTTGAGGACAGGGGGCTCTCCCCCGCCCCAGCATTTT. Translating it yields CASSLRTGGSPPPQHF.

The rearrangement links TRBV2 to TRBJ2-1; TRBD2 matches 13 bases. The V gene's germline CDR1 is SNHLY and CDR2 FYNNEI. The CDR3 is 20 residues long. With V trimmed by 6 bases and J by 1 base, 15 bases remained unmatched. CDR3 coding DNA: TGTGCCAGCAGACGTTCCGGGACTAGCGGGGCCGGCCCATCCTACAATGAGCAGTTCTTC. Protein: CASRRSGTSGAGPSYNEQFF.

This clone was seen only once. The chain recombines TRBV2 with TRBJ1-3; 7 bases are shared with TRBD1. This CDR3 contains 16 residues. Germline CDR1 SNHLY, CDR2 FYNNEI. J lost 2 bases, V lost 3 bases, and 7 bases had no gene match. The CDR3 region is CASSDDSTGAGNTIYF. CDR3 sequence (DNA): TGTGCCAGCAGTGATGATTCTACAGGGGCTGGAAACACCATATATTTT.

J is TRBJ1-5 and V is TRBV19; weak D call: TRBD1 (5 bases). The CDR3 is 15 residues long. Germline-derived CDR1 and CDR2 are LNHDA and SQIVND (reference sequence). Trimming took off 3 bases at V and 5 bases at J, with 14 bases between the two ends. The CDR3 reads CASSISRQSYQPQHF. CDR3 nucleotides: TGTGCCAGTAGTATCTCCCGACAGTCCTATCAGCCCCAGCATTTT.

As to this clone: Other DNA sequences of this sample code for an identical CDR3. The V gene is TRBV28, the J gene TRBJ1-1; TRBD1 aligns across 8 bases. Trimming removed 8 bases from V and 5 bases from J; junction bases left unmatched: 4. CDR3 length equals 12 residues. Per the germline V gene, CDR1 is MDHEN and CDR2 is SYDVKM. The CDR3 here is CASRTGYTEAFF. Here the CDR3 DNA reads TGTGCCAGCCGGACAGGGTATACTGAAGCTTTCTTT.

V is TRBV28 and J is TRBJ1-4; weak D call: TRBD1 (6 bases). CDR1 MDHEN and CDR2 SYDVKM come from the germline V gene. Between the trimmed V and J ends, which lost 5 bases and 0 bases, there was a span of 13 bases. The CDR3 totals 16 residues. CDR3 sequence (DNA): TGTGCCAGCAGTCAGCGGGGGCTTGCAACTAATGAAAAACTGTTTTTT. Its protein product is CASSQRGLATNEKLFF.